The 26 T cell receptor beta chains below were found in one sample sequenced in a study of glioma-infiltrating T cells after dendritic cell vaccination. Clones were read by immunoSEQ multiplex PCR, and TCRdb kept only the in-frame ones, dropping some. Of over 90,000 clones detected, over 75% appear once; the ten largest clones hold 2.5% to 3.5%. Specimen: blood, collected before dendritic cell vaccination. The receptors derive from a human donor with glioblastoma.

The J gene is TRBJ1-1, the V gene TRBV4-1; no clear D gene. Trimming took 3 bases from V and 3 from J, leaving 14 bases between them. This CDR3 comprises 15 residues. Per germline, CDR1 MGHRA and CDR2 YSYEKL. The CDR3 sequence: CASSQNGKADTEAFF. CDR3 bases: TGCGCCAGCAGCCAGAATGGGAAAGCGGACACTGAAGCTTTCTTT.

The chain recombines TRBV7-8 with TRBJ1-2; 7 bases are a match to TRBD1. CDR1 and CDR2 from the germline V gene are SGHVS and FQNEAQ. Losses at the gene ends were 5 bases for V and 2 bases for J; bases not matched to a gene: 8. The CDR3 runs to 15 residues. CDR3 protein: CASSPRQGGNYGYTF. The CDR3, as DNA: TGTGCCAGCAGCCCTAGACAGGGAGGAAACTATGGCTACACCTTC.

V gene TRBV7-9 combines with J gene TRBJ1-2, with 7 bases matching TRBD1. V was pared by 2 bases and J by 3 bases, with 9 bases of the junction left unmatched. The CDR3 contains 16 residues. Germline loops: CDR1 SEHNR, CDR2 FQNEAQ (reference sequence). The DNA for the CDR3 is TGTGCCAGCAGCTTACCCTCGACAGGGTGGGACTATGGCTACACCTTC. Translated, it gives CASSLPSTGWDYGYTF.

This sequence joins TRBV11-2 and TRBJ2-3; D gene unclear. Germline V gene sequence: CDR1 SGHAT, CDR2 FQNNGV. This CDR3 comprises 12 residues. V was cut by 5 bases and J by 4 bases, with 7 bases left in between. The CDR3 loop reads CASSTPSDTQYF. CDR3 DNA: TGTGCCAGCAGCACTCCTTCAGATACGCAGTATTTT.

This clone was recorded only once. V usage is TRBV2 and J usage is TRBJ2-7; 7 bases align to TRBD1. Germline loops: CDR1 SNHLY, CDR2 FYNNEI. V trimming: 10 bases; J trimming: 3 bases; junction bases outside the gene matches: 9. The CDR3 contains 13 residues. This CDR3 is CATRQGARYEQYF. CDR3 sequence (DNA): TGTGCCACTCGACAGGGAGCGCGCTACGAGCAGTACTTC.

The J gene is TRBJ1-6, the V gene TRBV7-2; unclear D gene. CDR1 is SGHTA, CDR2 FQGNSA, per germline. The CDR3 totals 14 residues. The ends were cut back, 5 bases at V and 6 bases at J, with 11 bases in the middle. CDR3 in DNA: TGTGCCAGCAGCCTTAGGGAGGGTAATTCACCCCTCCACTTT. It codes for CASSLREGNSPLHF. Full variable domain (outside the CDR3, taken from reference TRBV7-2 and TRBJ1-6): GAGVSQSPSNKVTEKGKDVELRCDPISGHTALYWYRQSLGQGLEFLIYFQGNSAPDKSGLPSDRFSAERTGGSVSTLTIQRTQQEDSAVYLCASSLREGNSPLHFGNGTRLTVT.

The V call is TRBV27, the J call TRBJ1-6; 7 bases fit TRBD1. The CDR3 has 15 residues. CDR1 is MNHEY and CDR2 is SMNVEV in the germline V gene (reference sequence). Losses at the gene ends were 3 bases for V and 3 bases for J; bases not matched to a gene: 2. This CDR3 reads CASSFRGDYNSPLHF. The CDR3 coding sequence is TGTGCCAGCAGTTTCAGGGGGGACTATAATTCACCCCTCCACTTT.

The chain carries TRBV9 and TRBJ1-5, with a possible D match to TRBD1 (5 bases). Trimming removed 4 bases from V and 1 base from J, with 30 bases in between. This CDR3 has 21 residues. Germline CDR1 and CDR2: SGDLS and YYNGEE. The CDR3 bases are TGTGCCAGCAGCTCCAGAACCGGGGGGACGGACTTACTTTTGAGCAATCAGCCCCAGCATTTT. This gives the protein CASSSRTGGTDLLLSNQPQHF.

This clone has more than one count but fewer than ten. This chain joins TRBV5-1 and TRBJ2-5; 9 bases are shared with TRBD1. Germline loops: CDR1 SGHRS, CDR2 YFSETQ. The CDR3 is 14 amino acids. The trim removed 4 bases at V and 2 bases at J, leaving 3 bases unmatched. CDR3: CASSTTGGQETQYF. DNA of the CDR3: TGCGCCAGCAGCACGACAGGGGGACAAGAGACCCAGTACTTC.

The chain uses TRBV29-1 and TRBJ2-7; tentatively, D is TRBD2 (6 bases). The CDR3 sequence is 11 residues long. Germline assignment: CDR1 SQVTM and CDR2 ANQGSEA. Trimming shortened V by 1 base and J by 5 bases, and 6 bases separated the two germline ends. This CDR3 reads CSVEGGDEQYF. CDR3 coding DNA: TGCAGCGTTGAAGGGGGGGACGAGCAGTACTTC.

The chain is built from TRBV6-6 and TRBJ1-2; tentative D call: TRBD1 (5 bases). This CDR3 is built from 15 residues. Trimming left V 4 bases short and J 8 bases short, with 20 bases between. Germline V gene data show CDR1 as MNHNY and CDR2 as SVGAGI (reference sequence). The CDR3 here is CASSSPSDGTGGYTF. As DNA, the CDR3 is TGTGCCAGCAGTTCTCCTTCCGACGGGACTGGAGGCTACACCTTC.

The V call is TRBV29-1, the J call TRBJ1-2; D unclear. There are 13 residues in the CDR3. V dropped 4 bases and J dropped 0 bases, with 9 bases sitting between them. CDR1 and CDR2 (germline): SQVTM, ANQGSEA. The CDR3 sequence is CSVGDPANYGYTF. CDR3 bases: TGCAGCGTTGGAGACCCAGCTAACTATGGCTACACCTTC.

CDR3 DNA: TGTGCCAGCAGCTCAGGGACTAGCGGACAAGAGACCCAGTACTTC. It yields the protein CASSSGTSGQETQYF. The chain has TRBV7-2 and TRBJ2-5, with 11 bases matching TRBD2. The CDR3 is 15 residues long. V lost 4 bases to trimming and J lost 2 bases; unmatched junction nucleotides: 3. Looked up from germline, CDR1 is SGHTA and CDR2 is FQGNSA. Full variable domain (missing parts from reference TRBV7-2 and TRBJ2-5): GAGVSQSPSNKVTEKGKDVELRCDPISGHTALYWYRQSLGQGLEFLIYFQGNSAPDKSGLPSDRFSAERTGGSVSTLTIQRTQQEDSAVYLCASSSGTSGQETQYFGPGTRLLVL.

This chain uses TRBV6-1 with TRBJ1-2; D is possibly TRBD1 (5 bases). V lost 2 bases to trimming and J lost 0 bases, with 10 bases between them. The CDR3 is made up of 15 amino acids. Looked up from germline, CDR1 is MNHNS and CDR2 is SASEGT. CDR3 nucleotide sequence: TGTGCCAGCAGTGAAAAGGAGACAGCTAACTATGGCTACACCTTC. It codes for CASSEKETANYGYTF.

The chain couples TRBV6-5 to TRBJ1-1, with TRBD1 matching 7 bases. The CDR3 is 15 amino acids. The V gene's germline CDR1 is MNHEY and CDR2 SVGAGI. The V gene end was trimmed by 4 bases and the J gene end by 1 base; junction bases not matched to a gene: 6. CDR3 residues: CASSSRTGGNTEAFF. The DNA of the CDR3 is TGTGCCAGCAGTTCAAGGACAGGCGGGAACACTGAAGCTTTCTTT.

The CDR3 region is CASSRGTGRHGELFF. CDR3 in DNA: TGTGCCAGCAGCCGCGGGACAGGGAGGCACGGGGAGCTGTTTTTT. This chain joins TRBV5-6 and TRBJ2-2, with 9 nucleotides matching TRBD1. The CDR3 is 15 residues long. Germline assignment: CDR1 SGHDT and CDR2 YYEEEE. Losses at the gene ends were 4 bases for V and 7 bases for J; bases not matched to a gene: 8. Based on the CDR3 plus reference TRBV5-6 and TRBJ2-2, the full variable domain is DAGVTQSPTHLIKTRGQQVTLRCSPKSGHDTVSWYQQALGQGPQFIFQYYEEEERQRGNFPDRFSGHQFPNYSSELNVNALLLGDSALYLCASSRGTGRHGELFFGEGSRLTVL.

The chain uses TRBV7-9 and TRBJ2-2, with 7 positions matching TRBD1. V was clipped by 4 bases and J by 2 bases; unmatched bases: 1. The CDR3 loop spans 14 amino acids. CDR1 and CDR2 from the germline V gene are SEHNR and FQNEAQ (reference sequence). The CDR3 here is CASSWDSNTGELFF. Here the CDR3 DNA reads TGTGCCAGCAGCTGGGACAGTAACACCGGGGAGCTGTTTTTT.

The chain carries TRBV7-8 and TRBJ1-1, with 7 bases matching TRBD1. The CDR3 is 15 amino acids. With 0 bases clipped from V and 4 bases from J, the junction kept 5 bases outside the gene matches. Germline V gene lookup returns CDR1 SGHVS and CDR2 FQNEAQ. In DNA form, the CDR3 reads TGTGCCAGCAGCTTAGCGAACAGGGGTAGCACTGAAGCTTTCTTT. Residues: CASSLANRGSTEAFF.

The chain recombines TRBV7-2 with TRBJ1-1; no definite D call. The CDR3 runs to 14 residues. CDR1 is SGHTA, CDR2 FQGNSA, per germline. Trimming removed 5 bases at V and 0 bases at J, with 10 bases between. CDR3 bases: TGTGCCAGCAGCCCGAGCCCTATGAACACTGAAGCTTTCTTT. This encodes CASSPSPMNTEAFF.

The count of this clone is one. The junction does not match germline at one end; this may be a read error. The V call is TRBV5-4, the J call TRBJ2-3; D unclear. The CDR3 sequence is 12 residues long. Looked up from germline, CDR1 is SGHNT and CDR2 is YYREEE (reference sequence). CDR3 protein: CASSLGSDTQYF. The DNA of the CDR3 is TGTGCCAGCAGCTTGGGCTCAGATACACAGTATTTT.

The chain uses TRBV18 and TRBJ2-7, with TRBD2 identical over 8 bases. The V gene end was trimmed by 6 bases and the J gene end by 6 bases; junction bases not matched to a gene: 13. Germline CDR1 reads KGHSH; CDR2 reads LQKENI. The CDR3 consists of 15 residues. The CDR3 nucleotides read TGTGCCAGCTCCCGCGGGGTAGCGGGATCGGTCGAGCAGTACTTC. It yields the protein CASSRGVAGSVEQYF.

This clone was counted only a few times. J is TRBJ1-2 and V is TRBV4-2; no definite D call. Germline CDR1 reads LGHNA; CDR2 reads YNFKEQ. Deletions cut 5 bases from V and 8 bases from J, with 18 bases between. The CDR3 loop spans 14 amino acids. The CDR3 sequence is CASSSDTSPKGYTF. CDR3 in DNA: TGTGCCAGCAGCTCAGACACGTCTCCCAAAGGCTACACCTTC.

This chain joins TRBV5-1 and TRBJ2-7, with TRBD2 identical over 9 bases. The CDR3 extends over 14 amino acids. Germline CDR1 and CDR2: SGHRS and YFSETQ. V shed 5 bases, J shed 5 bases, and the junction held 8 bases outside the gene matches. The CDR3 sequence is CASRGGTSLDEQYF. In DNA form, the CDR3 reads TGCGCCAGCAGGGGCGGGACTAGCTTAGACGAGCAGTACTTC.

The chain recombines TRBV10-2 with TRBJ1-1, with D tentatively TRBD1 (6 bases). The CDR3 covers 15 residues. V was trimmed by 6 bases and J by 0 bases, leaving 14 bases between them. Germline V gene lookup returns CDR1 WSHSY and CDR2 SAAADI. DNA for the CDR3: TGCGCCAGCAGAATAGGGGGTCCCATGAACACTGAAGCTTTCTTT. Protein sequence: CASRIGGPMNTEAFF.

The V call is TRBV7-9, the J call TRBJ1-6; the D is unclear. Germline V lookup: CDR1 SEHNR, CDR2 FQNEAQ (reference sequence). CDR3 length: 14 residues. Deletions cut 3 bases from V and 9 bases from J, with 12 bases between. The CDR3 sequence is CASSFLGGGSPLHF. In nucleotides, the CDR3 is TGTGCCAGCAGCTTTCTGGGAGGCGGTTCACCCCTCCACTTT.

The chain combines TRBV5-4 with TRBJ2-5; a weak D match, TRBD1 (6 bases). The germline V gene encodes CDR1 SGHNT and CDR2 YYREEE (reference sequence). The CDR3 sequence is 16 residues long. Trimming pared 0 bases from V and 2 bases from J, leaving 14 bases between. CDR3 protein: CASSLAWQGFQETQYF. The CDR3, as DNA: TGTGCCAGCAGCTTGGCCTGGCAGGGGTTTCAAGAGACCCAGTACTTC.